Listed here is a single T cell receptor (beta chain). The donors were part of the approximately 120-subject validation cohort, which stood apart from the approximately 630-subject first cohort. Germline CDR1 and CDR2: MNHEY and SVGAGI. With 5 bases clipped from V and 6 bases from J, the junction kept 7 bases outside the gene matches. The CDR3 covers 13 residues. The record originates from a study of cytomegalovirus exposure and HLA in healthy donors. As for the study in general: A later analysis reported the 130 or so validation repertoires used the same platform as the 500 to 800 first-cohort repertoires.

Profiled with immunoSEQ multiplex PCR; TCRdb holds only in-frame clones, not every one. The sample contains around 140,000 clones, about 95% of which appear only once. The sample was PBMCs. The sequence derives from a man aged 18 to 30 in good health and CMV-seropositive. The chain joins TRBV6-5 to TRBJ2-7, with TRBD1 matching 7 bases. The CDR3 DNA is TGTGCCAGCAGTACGACAGGGAGTGGCGAGCAGTACTTC. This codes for CASSTTGSGEQYF.